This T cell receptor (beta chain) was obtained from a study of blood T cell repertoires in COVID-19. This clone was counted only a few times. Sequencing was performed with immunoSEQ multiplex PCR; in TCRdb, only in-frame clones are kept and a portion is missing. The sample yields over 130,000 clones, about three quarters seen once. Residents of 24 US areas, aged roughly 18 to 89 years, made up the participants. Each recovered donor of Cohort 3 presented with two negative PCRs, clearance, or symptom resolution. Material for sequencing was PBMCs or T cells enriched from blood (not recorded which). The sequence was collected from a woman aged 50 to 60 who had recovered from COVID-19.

CDR3 sequence: CASSFRTGTNSPLHF. As DNA, the CDR3 is TGTGCCAGCAGCTTTCGGACAGGGACAAATTCACCCCTCCACTTT. The chain couples TRBV13 to TRBJ1-6, with 8 bases fitting TRBD1. With 3 bases clipped from V and 7 bases from J, the junction kept 5 bases outside the gene matches. CDR1 and CDR2 (germline): PRHDT, FYEKMQ (reference sequence). The CDR3 contains 15 residues.